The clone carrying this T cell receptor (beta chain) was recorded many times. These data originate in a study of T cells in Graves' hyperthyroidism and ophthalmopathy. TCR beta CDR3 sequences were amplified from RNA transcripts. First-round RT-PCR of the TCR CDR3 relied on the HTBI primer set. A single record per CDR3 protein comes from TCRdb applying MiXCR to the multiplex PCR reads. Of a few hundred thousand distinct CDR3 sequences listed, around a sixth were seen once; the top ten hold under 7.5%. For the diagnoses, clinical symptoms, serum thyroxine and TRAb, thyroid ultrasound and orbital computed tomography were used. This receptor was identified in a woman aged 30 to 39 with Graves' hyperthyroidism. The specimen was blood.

The DNA for the CDR3 is TGTGCCAGCAGCTTACAGCGGGAGACAGATACGCAGTATTTT. It specifies CASSLQRETDTQYF. The chain recombines TRBV7-2 with TRBJ2-3, with 8 bases lining up with TRBD2. This CDR3 comprises 14 residues. V trimming: 2 bases; J trimming: 3 bases; junction bases outside the gene matches: 1. CDR1 is SGHTA and CDR2 is FQGNSA in the germline V gene.